Here is one T cell receptor beta chain with its context. Its antigen is not known. Because the CDR3 is missing its conserved closing phenylalanine or tryptophan, this is likely a read error. This sample's RNA came from whole unsorted tissue. Distant lung tissue was collected more than 3 cm away from the tumor edge. Germline CDR1 DFQATT, CDR2 SNEGSKA (reference sequence). V shed 8 bases, J shed 7 bases, and the junction held 11 bases outside the gene matches. There are 14 residues in the CDR3. These data come from a study of tumor and adjacent non-tumor tissue in lung cancer. Three rounds of nested PCR, following a modified ARM-PCR protocol, produced the TCRbeta library. TCRdb re-analysed the multiplex PCR reads in MiXCR, keeping a single row per CDR3 protein. The table includes around 76,000 distinct CDR3 sequences, approximately 82% detected once. Study-wide points: Tumor tissue had significantly higher TCR diversity than normal lung.

This receptor was obtained from a man between 70 and 80 years old with non-small cell lung cancer. The sample comprised distant non-tumor lung tissue. This rearrangement joins TRBV20-1 to TRBJ1-6, with TRBD1 identical over 7 bases. The CDR3: CSTTNDRENSPLHI. In nucleotides, the CDR3 is TGCAGTACCACTAACGACAGGGAAAATTCACCCCTCCACATT.